This T cell receptor (beta chain) emerged from a study of STAT5B mutations in CD4+ large granular lymphocyte leukemia. As for this clone: Antigen unknown.

Measured with immunoSEQ multiplex PCR; TCRdb has only the in-frame clones, and not every one. The sample includes some 40,000 clones, almost 85% of them seen just once. The CDR3 length is 13 residues. Germline-derived CDR1 and CDR2 are SGHRS and YFSETQ. V was trimmed by 0 bases and J by 7 bases, leaving 11 bases between them. General study findings and limits: Data were not HLA-matched across samples. Patient CD4-sorted repertoires stayed more clonal than healthy ones after leukemic-clone removal.

The sample taken for sequencing was CD4+ T cells from blood buffy coats. This receptor was obtained from a human donor in good health. V is TRBV5-1 and J is TRBJ2-7; D not certain. The chain's CDR3 is CASSLAVSLEQYF. CDR3 in DNA: TGCGCCAGCAGCTTGGCTGTGTCGTTGGAGCAGTACTTC.